The TCR beta chain under discussion was sequenced for a study of beta chain features in type 1 diabetes. Study-wide context: Across all samples, over 85 million sorted cells were examined. Study findings and constraints: Among patients with Type 1 diabetes, TCRB CDR3s were moderately but significantly shorter in every one of the four CD4+ subsets.

Donors underwent one heparinised blood draw, 100 to 150 mL on average. Purity above 95% was achieved in all sorted populations. The table lists this clone with a few counts. The antigen remains unidentified. The entirety of the isolated RNA underwent reverse transcription, so expressed TCRB transcripts were sequenced. Only in-frame clones appear in the TCRdb table, and some are missing; sequencing was by immunoSEQ multiplex PCR. Of 120,000 to 150,000 clones in the sample, around 13% were seen once. The germline CDR1 and CDR2 sequences are LGHNT and FRNRAP. The CDR3 sequence is 12 residues long. The clonotype comes from a man between 18 and 35 years old with type 1 diabetes. The chain is built from TRBV12-5 and TRBJ2-3; 10 bases align to TRBD2. The material sequenced was central memory CD4+ T cells from blood. The CDR3 sequence: CATSGGTDTQYF. The CDR3 region has the DNA TGTGCAACTAGCGGGGGCACAGATACGCAGTATTTT.